The clone carrying this TCR beta chain has more than one count but fewer than ten. No antigen is known for it. MiXCR was run by TCRdb on the 5' RACE reads, yielding one entry per CDR3 protein. Of tens of thousands of distinct CDR3 sequences listed, approximately 20% are singletons. Trimming at V came to 6 bases and at J to 5 bases, leaving 12 bases not matched to a gene. This CDR3 is 16 amino acids long. Germline loops: CDR1 ENHRY, CDR2 SYGVKD. Study-level results: The larger-cohort validation was restricted to a single TCR beta V-J rearrangement rather than whole repertoires.

The chain is built from TRBV10-3 and TRBJ2-1, with 8 bases identical to TRBD2. The sequence came from a female donor with breast cancer. Material for sequencing was naive CD4+ T cells sorted from a lymph node. Documented subset: naive CD4+ T cells, CD4+CD45RA+CD25-. The CDR3 is CAISRGSREGDNEQFF. In DNA form, the CDR3 reads TGTGCCATCAGCCGGGGGTCCCGGGAGGGTGACAATGAGCAGTTCTTC.